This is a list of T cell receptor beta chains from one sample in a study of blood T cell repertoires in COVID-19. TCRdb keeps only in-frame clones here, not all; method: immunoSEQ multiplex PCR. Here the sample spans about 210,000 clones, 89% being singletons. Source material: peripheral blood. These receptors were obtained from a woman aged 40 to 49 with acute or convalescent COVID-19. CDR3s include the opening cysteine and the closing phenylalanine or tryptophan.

CASSSTGVDQPQHF TRBJ1-5 TRBV19
CASSFTGGRTDTEAFF TRBJ1-1 TRBV5-1
CASTSPGGAFF TRBJ1-1 TRBV6-5
CASSVDPGGLAETQYF TRBJ2-5 TRBV9
CASSVGGRGNTEAFF TRBJ1-1 TRBV9
CASSLGDRGREKLFF TRBJ1-4 TRBV11-2
CASGDSYSPLHF TRBJ1-6 TRBV19
CASSLDRAFTEAFF TRBJ1-1 TRBV5-5
CSASADRDNQPQHF TRBJ1-5 TRBV20-1
CASTSQTSRGELFF TRBJ2-2 TRBV2
CATSRGNLPFGYTF TRBJ1-2 TRBV24-1
CASRLGQGHYGYTF TRBJ1-2 TRBV19
CASSLVTTNTGELFF TRBJ2-2 TRBV27
CASSPGTAEGYTF TRBJ1-2 TRBV7-2
CASSLAGRDYGYTF TRBJ1-2 TRBV5-4
CASSSGQYGNTIYF TRBJ1-3 TRBV28
CASSVDRDTEAFF TRBJ1-1 TRBV9
CASSGTSGTDTQYF TRBJ2-3 TRBV10-2
CASSIDVDFTDTQYF TRBJ2-3 TRBV19
CASSQGLGQSSPLHF TRBJ1-6 TRBV3-1/TRBV3-2
CASSLTGPPQQFF TRBJ2-1 TRBV5-1
CASSPSTSALETQYF TRBJ2-5 TRBV6-4
CASTIENYGNTEAFF TRBJ1-1 TRBV19
CASSAEGHLISGNTIYF TRBJ1-3 TRBV19
CAWSVVGGNEKLFF TRBJ1-4 TRBV30
CASSLGDRYGYTF TRBJ1-2 TRBV5-1
CASSLRQGLREKLFF TRBJ1-4 TRBV3-1/TRBV3-2
CASSAGHRGNTIYF TRBJ1-3 TRBV2
CASNGGGTQETQYF TRBJ2-5 TRBV2
CASSTEGAREAFF TRBJ1-1 TRBV12-3/TRBV12-4
CASSSQGGQLYGYTF TRBJ1-2 TRBV19
CASSERDRESHGYTF TRBJ1-2 TRBV6-4